This T cell receptor beta chain was sequenced during a study of cytomegalovirus exposure and HLA in healthy donors. Study-wide findings and caveats: While the bulk of TCR sequences proved rare, some public TCRs turned up in many donors. Judged likely to be a sequencing artifact was a cluster of highly shared sequence variants.

The PCR contained 60 Vbeta and 13 Jbeta primers. Some clones are missing from TCRdb's copy, which holds only in-frame ones; the method was immunoSEQ multiplex PCR. Of 120,000 or so clones listed, 72% are singletons. CDR3 size: 14 residues. V shed 3 bases and J 7 bases; nucleotides not matched to a gene: 2. The germline CDR1 and CDR2 sequences are MDHEN and SYDVKM. Worth noting for this clone: Its specificity is unknown.

Sequencing input: PBMCs. The chain couples TRBV28 to TRBJ1-4; 10 bases are a match to TRBD1. This TCR came from a young man in good health and CMV-seronegative. CDR3 DNA sequence: TGTGCCAGCAGTTTTAGGGACAGGGGTGAAAAACTGTTTTTT. It codes for CASSFRDRGEKLFF.